This TCR beta chain was documented in a study of graft-versus-host responses after intestinal transplantation. Regarding the study as a whole: Graft-donor T cell macrochimerism in patients accompanied high graft-versus-host to host-versus-graft clonal ratios in allografts.

The CDR3 covers 11 residues. The V end lost 4 bases, the J end lost 3 bases, and 3 bases lay between the germline ends. The germline V gene has CDR1 SNHLY and CDR2 FYNNEI. Produced via immunoSEQ multiplex PCR; TCRdb's table is partial and in-frame only. The sample yields 96,000 or so clones, about 93% seen once. This clone was recorded a few times. Its matching antigen is unknown. Specimen: unstimulated CD4+ T cells sorted from spleen or lymph node cells, collected before intestinal transplant. This rearrangement joins TRBV2 to TRBJ1-1; D gene uncertain. This receptor was obtained from a human donor who received an intestinal transplant. The CDR3 loop reads CASSGHTEAFF. The CDR3 DNA sequence: TGTGCCAGCAGTGGGCACACTGAAGCTTTCTTT.